This T cell receptor beta chain was identified in a study of metastatic and nonmetastatic thyroid tumors. TCRdb re-called clones via MiXCR from the PCR reads. This table has approximately 15,000 clones, 22% appearing once. This clone has a handful of counts. Ahead of thyroid surgery, no patient had received treatment of any kind. Germline assignment: CDR1 MDHEN and CDR2 SYDVKM. V lost 2 bases and J lost 8, with 15 bases in between. CDR3 length: 14 amino acids. This receptor was obtained from a female donor with papillary thyroid cancer or a benign thyroid nodule (not recorded which). Some clones in this sample may be carry-over from other donors' samples. The gene calls are TRBV28 and TRBJ1-2, with unresolved D. Sequencing was done on a sample of adjacent normal tissue. CDR3 nucleotides: TGTGCCAGCAGTTTAATCCCCGGGTCCCTAGGCTACACCTTC. Its protein is CASSLIPGSLGYTF.